Sequencing of this T cell receptor beta chain was carried out in a study of T-cell memory formation after mild COVID-19. TCRdb reanalysed the 5' RACE reads using MiXCR and keeps one entry per CDR3 protein. The data contain 250,000 to 300,000 distinct CDR3 sequences, roughly 15% of them singletons. V was clipped by 4 bases and J by 3 bases, with 16 bases between them. Germline CDR1 reads SGHVS; CDR2 reads FNYEAQ. This CDR3 is 15 amino acids long. This sequence was found in a man younger than 35 who had mild COVID-19 (a few samples of this study predate the infection). Cell type and time point are not known. Sequenced input: PBMCs or a T cell subset sorted from them (not recorded which). The chain carries TRBV7-6 and TRBJ2-7; TRBD1 might be the D (5 bases). CDR3 DNA: TGTGCCAGCAGCTCGGCGGACCAGGGCATCTACGAGCAGTACTTC. Its protein is CASSSADQGIYEQYF.